This T cell receptor (beta chain) was sequenced for a study of cytomegalovirus exposure and HLA in healthy donors (dated by TCRdb to 2017 to 2019). Notes on the research overall: An earlier analysis of approximately 640 of the donors reported 250 to 300 Gb of sequence data and 117 million unique TCR beta sequences from about 179 million T cells. Along with the roughly 670-subject first cohort, a separate validation cohort of over a hundred different subjects was used. The later analysis used no new phenotypic data to find candidate immune exposures, relying instead on TCR beta sequences and their occurrence across donors. On average, roughly 250,000 unique TCR beta nucleotide sequences were sequenced per donor among some 430 genotyped donors of the cohort, with 15% to 20% of those sequences being non-productive. Every discovery cohort repertoire had been produced on one sequencing platform. HLA typing covered class I and class II loci at four-digit resolution. Donor age, sex, ethnicity and CMV serostatus were compiled together with the repertoire data. About 280 gigabases of sequencing data and approximately 91 million unique TCR sequences made up an early release that covered fewer than 650 HLA-typed donors. A later genetic analysis took genome-wide SNP genotypes for about 60% of the roughly 670 donors and used that subset as a discovery cohort. In an earlier analysis of 587 of the donors, high-throughput TCR beta sequencing was used to judge whether each TCR beta V gene segment behaved as functional or pseudogenic. In a later analysis, previously published TCR beta repertoires from about 670 donors were re-analyzed and high-resolution HLA genotyping was added so that TCR occurrence patterns could be studied. To predict cytomegalovirus infection status, the study combined high-throughput TCR immunosequencing, statistical association of individual TCRs with disease status, and machine learning. Roughly 5 DR-DQ haplotypes were handled as single units for association and clustering because linkage in the cohort was strong. Of the approximately 370 genotyped donors, 70% to 90% were placed in the genetic ancestry cluster associated with self-reported Caucasian donors. The study aimed to test whether signatures of past pathogen exposure could be identified by cataloging public T cell receptors. The T cell repertoires of about 700 subjects were profiled by immunosequencing and related to cytomegalovirus serostatus. Typing coverage varied by locus: about 620-630 donors for A, B, C, DRB1 and DQB1; approximately 560 for DQA1; nearly 610 for DPA1; roughly 450 for DPB1. Overall study outcomes, separate from this receptor: A group of highly shared sequence variants was considered likely to be a technical artifact of the sequencing pipeline. CMV serostatus was the only immune exposure information available for the cohort. A few of the identified cytomegalovirus-associated TCR beta chains were confirmed in vitro to be specific for cytomegalovirus antigens. An association between a missense DCLRE1C variant and V-gene and J-gene trimming of TCR beta chains was found in a later genetic analysis and replicated in an independent cohort. In a later analysis, the rate of TCR association differed among HLA loci, with DRB1 alleles having the most associated TCRs and HLA-C alleles having the fewest. In an earlier analysis of roughly 500 of the donors, most TCR beta V segments appeared in productive rearrangements about 87% or about 30% of the time, broadly matching IMGT annotations. It was suggested by the authors that the approach could potentially be generalized to other disease states and immunological phenotypes. In both the original and validation cohorts, the classifier was reported to diagnose cytomegalovirus status with high specificity and sensitivity. In the study, some 160 TCR beta chains were listed as associated with cytomegalovirus. The cohort was sequenced for TCR beta chains only, and without alpha or paired-chain data the features that could be detected were limited. A later genetic analysis reported fewer N-insertions in productive TCRs among donors in an Asian-associated ancestry cluster than the roughly 640-donor mean. At a false discovery rate of 0.05, a later analysis linked about 17,000 TCR beta sequences to specific HLA alleles. A later analysis found that HLA-associated TCR beta chains were more clonally expanded and had lower generation probabilities than equally common non-associated chains. Correlated functional status among segregating V segments might be attributable to linkage disequilibrium, but an unknown experimental factor could not be ruled out. Sequencing depth was assumed to be roughly uniform across donors in the presence/absence analyses, though that assumption may not hold. When HLA alleles, especially DR and DQ, strongly co-occurred, attributing TCR associations to individual alleles was difficult. Several of the top co-occurrence clusters appeared to be linked to parvovirus B19, influenza, CMV and Epstein-Barr virus, according to a later analysis. A further reported finding was that TCR beta sequences accurately predicted the HLA-A and HLA-B alleles for most subjects in the first cohort. The 87-base-pair reads could not distinguish some IMGT-functional V segments, including TRBV6-2 and TRBV6-3, so those segments were excluded. HLA typing was unavailable for some donors at each locus, so association tests used only the typed subset. Across donors, most TCR sequences were observed very rarely, whereas some public TCRs were present in many individuals. Roughly 15 rarely observed V segments, including chromosome 9 orphons, were excluded from the earlier analysis of several hundred of the donors because counts were too low. Most CMV-associated TCR beta chains appeared to be HLA-restricted in a later analysis, and the HLA associations seemed to be driven largely by CMV exposure.

In the germline V gene, CDR1 corresponds to SQVTM and CDR2 to ANQGSEA. Taken from cysteine to phenylalanine, the CDR3 has 16 residues. Only CDR3 DNA is held: 48 bases, read in frame from base 1. Receptor libraries were prepared by the immunoSEQ multiplex PCR assay. The multiplex PCR relied on a mix of 60 forward primers for TCR Vbeta segments and 13 reverse primers for TCR Jbeta segments. A multiplex PCR assay on genomic DNA amplified the CDR3 region of rearranged TCR beta genes. Amplified TCR beta libraries were sequenced as 87-base-pair reads on the Illumina HiSeq System. Per the authors' processing: Across the roughly 640 repertoires, a later analysis counted approximately 83 million unique TCR beta chains, around 11 million of which were shared by at least two donors. To remove PCR and sequencing errors, raw reads were error-corrected and collapsed into unique sequences using a nearest-neighbor algorithm that merged closely related sequences. V, D and J gene segments were assigned by aligning CDR3 sequences to IMGT reference sequences. For a sequence to be retained, a match of at least six nucleotides to both a V gene segment and a J gene segment was required. Rearrangements were called productive when the CDR3 lacked stop codons and stayed in frame with V and J; all others were non-productive. Following IMGT convention, CDR3 was defined as the stretch from the second conserved V-encoded cysteine to the conserved J-encoded phenylalanine. Sequences without an unambiguous match to a single V gene segment were excluded from the earlier analysis of about 600 of the donors. An earlier analysis of 500 to 700 of the donors classified V segments as functional when productive rearrangements were above 56.7% and as segregating when the standard deviation between donors was above 5%. A statistical classification framework was built to diagnose cytomegalovirus status from the catalog of TCR beta chain sequences. In a later analysis, TCR nucleotide sequences were compared against IMGT/GENE-DB human TR gene sequences so that V and J genes could be assigned. In a later analysis, CDR3 sequences and most-parsimonious VDJ recombination scenarios were assigned using the TCRdist pipeline. In a later analysis, every TCR beta chain was defined by the combination of its CDR3 amino acid sequence and its V-gene family, and reads without a unique V-gene family were dropped. In a later analysis, fewer than 650 highly shared, low-generation-probability nucleotide sequences were removed to address suspected cross-contamination and a sequencing artifact. In a later analysis, a clonal expansion index was calculated for each public chain from normalized within-repertoire ranks of inferred template counts. In a later analysis, generation probabilities were computed using a VDJ recombination model fitted to out-of-frame rearrangements, and the results were checked against IGoR. In a later analysis, TCR-TCR, TCR-HLA and TCR-CMV co-occurrence was scored with hypergeometric tests, and a repertoire-size bias correction was applied to TCR pairs. False discovery rates were estimated in a later analysis by permuting HLA or CMV assignments 20 times. In a later analysis, co-occurring TCRs were grouped using DBSCAN, with TCRdist sequence similarity added in when clustering inside HLA-allele-positive subsets. Repertoires with fewer than 30,000 or more than 120,000 public chains, plus five repertoires with anomalous nucleotide sharing, were excluded from co-occurrence clustering. In TCRdb, the immuneACCESS table is reduced to in-frame sequences with V and J assigned. These tables do not hold every clone; where another copy was compared, an unresolved V gene accounts for under half, and the others remain unexplained. The V and J calls and clone size come from that table; D and trimming were worked out from the DNA. A total of about 110,000 clones appear in this sample, roughly 13% of them only once. Of the sample, about 16% is held by the ten largest clones.

In total, 600 or so healthy bone marrow donors made up the cohort. All cohort members were sampled while nominally healthy, although unrecorded immune exposures were likely present. The donor tested CMV seropositive and was one of the 289 seropositive cohort members. A peripheral blood sample was provided by each donor, and peripheral blood mononuclear cells were used for TCR beta sequencing. Genomic DNA extraction from the blood cell samples was performed with the Qiagen DNeasy Blood Extraction Kit. This clone was seen more than once but under ten times. Its specific antigen is unknown. The junction does not match germline at one end; this may be a read error.

The receptor was derived from a man aged 35-49 years in good health and CMV-seropositive. Here the chain combines TRBV29-1 and TRBJ2-6; the D segment could be TRBD1, given 5 matching bases. The sample comprised PBMCs. Read as DNA, the sequence is TGCAGCGTTGGTAATTTGTGGCCCCGTGGGGCCAACGCCCTGACTTTC. It is translated as CSVGNLWPRGANALTF.